This T cell receptor (beta chain) was captured in a study of blood T cell repertoires in COVID-19 (dated by TCRdb to about 2020). Background on the whole study: Samples covering the acute and convalescent phases of COVID-19 were provided by collaborators in the United States, Italy and Spain. The prospective study material was composed of cDNA or gDNA derived from T cells, B-cell-depleted T cells, or PBMCs. The dataset comprised deeply sampled blood TCRbeta repertoires from subjects exposed to, actively infected with, or recovered from COVID-19. The repertoires were released in a freely available public database intended as a resource for research on the immune response to SARS-CoV-2. Samples came from the ongoing ImmuneRACE study (first 160 participants) plus 1,254 subjects from 6 global collaborators. Nearly every sample came with metadata listing a de-identified subject ID, COVID-19 status, age in years and sex. Where HLA class I and class II types were available, the types were taken from metadata supplied by the sample provider, not from assay-based typing. The study at large found these results: How much clinical and demographic metadata was included differed by source and by participant, and the metadata was provided uncurated.

On this clone: Which antigen it targets is not known. Base qualities were left out, and no much larger clone turns up one base away.

TCRbeta CDR3 regions were amplified from genomic DNA by means of the immunoSEQ Assay, a bias-controlled multiplex PCR. As for the authors' bioinformatics: Within the assay, amplification of reference gene primers was used to estimate how many nucleated cells each sample contained. To quantify the absolute abundance of each unique TCRbeta CDR3 rearrangement, sequence reads were collapsed and filtered. For each sample, productive Simpson clonality was calculated by taking the square root of Simpson's diversity index across productive rearrangements. Drawn from immuneACCESS, this table holds only the in-frame rearrangements with V and J called that TCRdb kept. Clones are partly lost; checked studies trace under half to an unresolved V gene and leave the rest unexplained. Clone size and V and J calls were adopted from that table, with D and trimming inferred from the DNA. Counted in this sample were about 69,000 clones; more than 75% of them appeared once. The ten largest clones take up 40% to 50% of the sample.

Collaborating institutions collected whole blood in K2EDTA tubes following their own protocols. For TCRbeta analysis, collaborators shipped samples as frozen whole blood, isolated PBMCs, or DNA extracted from either of those sample types. CDR1 and CDR2 are read off the germline V gene as MGHDK and SYGVNS. Between the V and J ends, shortened by 1 base and 1 base respectively, the junction contains 7 bases. From the cysteine up to the phenylalanine, the CDR3 has a length of 14 residues. CDR3 DNA only is kept here, 42 bases in frame from base 1. This chain joins TRBV25-1 to TRBJ1-1; the D segment could be TRBD1, given 6 matching bases. The sequencing input was peripheral blood. The receptor was derived from a human donor in a cohort sampled during active COVID-19. The CDR3 amino acid sequence is: CASSEWGQNTEAFF. At the DNA level, the sequence is TGTGCCAGCAGTGAATGGGGGCAGAACACTGAAGCTTTCTTT. The entire variable domain, with the stretches around the CDR3 drawn from the reference TRBV25-1 and TRBJ1-1 proteins, is EADIYQTPRYLVIGTGKKITLECSQTMGHDKMYWYQQDPGMELHLIHYSYGVNSTEKGDLSSESTVSRIRTEHFPLTLESARPSHTSQYLCASSEWGQNTEAFFGQGTRLTVV.